The next 17 T cell receptor beta chains were all read from a single sample in a study of blood T cell repertoires in COVID-19. TCRdb's table, derived via immunoSEQ multiplex PCR, lists solely in-frame clones and lacks some. The sample carries 150,000 to 200,000 clones, about 79% recorded once. The sample taken for sequencing was peripheral blood. The receptors here all came from a woman between 65 and 79 years old with acute or convalescent COVID-19.

V and J are TRBV5-1 and TRBJ1-1, with 8 bases fitting TRBD1. The germline V gene has CDR1 SGHRS and CDR2 YFSETQ. The CDR3 runs to 14 residues. With V trimmed by 4 bases and J by 4 bases, 6 bases remained unmatched. DNA for the CDR3: TGCGCCAGCAGCGCCGGACAGGGTGGCACTGAAGCTTTCTTT. Its protein is CASSAGQGGTEAFF.

This clone was detected only a few times. The rearrangement links TRBV7-9 to TRBJ2-2, with TRBD2 as a possible D gene (5 bases). V was shortened by 4 bases and J by 7 bases, with 16 bases between the two germline ends. CDR3 length: 15 residues. CDR1 and CDR2 from the germline V gene are SEHNR and FQNEAQ (reference sequence). The CDR3 nucleotides read TGTGCCAGCAGCTCAGCGCCTAACCGGGACGGGGAGCTGTTTTTT. Its translation: CASSSAPNRDGELFF.

The chain employs TRBV5-6 and TRBJ2-2; 7 positions agree with TRBD2. The junction had 5 bases not matched to a gene; V was cut back by 5 bases and J by 1 base. Looked up from germline, CDR1 is SGHDT and CDR2 is YYEEEE. The CDR3 runs to 15 residues. Written as DNA, the CDR3 is TGTGCCAGCAGTTCCCTAGCGGAGAACACCGGGGAGCTGTTTTTT. This encodes CASSSLAENTGELFF.

About this clone itself: One end of the junction fails to match germline, which may point to a read error. The chain is built from TRBV6-1 and TRBJ2-5, with TRBD1 matching 8 bases. In germline, CDR1 is MNHNS, CDR2 SASEGT. The CDR3 totals 17 residues. This CDR3 is CASSEVFGQGVQETQYF. The CDR3 coding sequence is TGTGCCAGCAGCGAAGTCTTTGGACAGGGTGTACAAGAGACCCAGTACTTC.

This rearrangement joins TRBV19 to TRBJ2-2; possibly TRBD1 for D (5 bases). CDR1 and CDR2 (germline): LNHDA, SQIVND (reference sequence). V was clipped by 7 bases and J by 2 bases, with 14 bases between them. This CDR3 is built from 15 residues. The DNA of the CDR3 is TGTGCCAGTACCTCTAGGACACCAAACACCGGGGAGCTGTTTTTT. Encoded protein: CASTSRTPNTGELFF.

This CDR3 reads CASSQTSGIYQETQYF. In nucleotides, the CDR3 is TGTGCCAGCAGCCAGACTAGCGGTATCTACCAAGAGACCCAGTACTTC. The gene calls are TRBV5-4 and TRBJ2-5, with 9 nucleotides matching TRBD2. The CDR3 consists of 16 residues. The V gene's germline CDR1 is SGHNT and CDR2 YYREEE (reference sequence). Trimming removed 4 bases from V and 0 bases from J; junction bases left unmatched: 7. Variable domain in full (rest from reference TRBV5-4 and TRBJ2-5): ETGVTQSPTHLIKTRGQQVTLRCSSQSGHNTVSWYQQALGQGPQFIFQYYREEENGRGNFPPRFSGLQFPNYSSELNVNALELDDSALYLCASSQTSGIYQETQYFGPGTRLLVL.

The J gene is TRBJ1-1, the V gene TRBV5-6; 7 bases match TRBD1. The junction had 12 bases not matched to a gene; V was cut back by 2 bases and J by 2 bases. The germline gives CDR1 SGHDT, CDR2 YYEEEE. This CDR3 region has 17 residues. CDR3 in DNA: TGTGCCAGCAGCTTCTTTGTCACGGGACAGACTAACACTGAAGCTTTCTTT. This codes for CASSFFVTGQTNTEAFF.

The chain is built from TRBV12-5 and TRBJ2-1; 7 bases align to TRBD1. The V gene end was trimmed by 1 base and the J gene end by 14 bases; junction bases not matched to a gene: 11. The CDR3 runs to 14 residues. Germline assignment: CDR1 LGHNT and CDR2 FRNRAP. CDR3 nucleotide sequence: TGTGCTAGTGGTTTGGGGGTCTCCGGGACAGAGAAGTTCTTC. It codes for CASGLGVSGTEKFF.

V usage is TRBV7-8 and J usage is TRBJ2-3; possible D gene TRBD2, 6 bases. Trimming took 5 bases from V and 6 from J, leaving 12 bases between them. Germline V gives CDR1 SGHVS, CDR2 FQNEAQ. The CDR3 is 13 residues long. The CDR3 coding sequence is TGTGCCAGCAGCCCCGGAGGAGGGGATACGCAGTATTTT. Protein: CASSPGGGDTQYF.

This clone was recorded once. V and J are TRBV5-8 and TRBJ2-4, with no clear D. CDR3 length equals 15 residues. Looked up from germline, CDR1 is SGHTS and CDR2 is YDEGEE. The V end was cut by 0 bases, the J end by 1 base, with 8 bases between. CDR3: CASSLGYRAKNIQYF. CDR3 bases: TGTGCCAGCAGCTTGGGGTATCGGGCCAAAAACATTCAGTACTTC.

This chain joins TRBV9 and TRBJ1-4, with D hard to call. The CDR3 covers 14 residues. The V and J ends lost 2 bases and 6 bases respectively, with 11 bases between them. Germline values: CDR1 SGDLS, CDR2 YYNGEE. This CDR3 is CASSVLSGDEKLFF. CDR3 nucleotides: TGTGCCAGCAGCGTGTTATCGGGTGATGAAAAACTGTTTTTT.

J is TRBJ2-7 and V is TRBV27; 8 bases map to TRBD2. CDR3 size: 15 residues. The J segment lost 5 bases and the V segment lost 3 bases, leaving 9 bases of the junction unmatched. Per the germline V gene, CDR1 is MNHEY and CDR2 is SMNVEV (reference sequence). The CDR3 loop is CASSFGVAGIDEQYF. DNA of the CDR3: TGTGCCAGCAGTTTTGGGGTAGCGGGAATCGACGAGCAGTACTTC.

The V gene is TRBV5-1, the J gene TRBJ2-1, with 12 bases matching TRBD2. There are 17 residues in the CDR3. From germline, CDR1 is SGHRS and CDR2 YFSETQ. Trimming cost V 0 bases and J 9 bases; bases outside gene matches: 10. The CDR3 sequence: CASSLDPLAGGHREQFF. The CDR3 DNA follows: TGCGCCAGCAGCTTGGACCCCCTAGCGGGAGGGCATCGTGAGCAGTTCTTC. Full variable domain (outside the CDR3, taken from reference TRBV5-1 and TRBJ2-1): KAGVTQTPRYLIKTRGQQVTLSCSPISGHRSVSWYQQTPGQGLQFLFEYFSETQRNKGNFPGRFSGRQFSNSRSEMNVSTLELGDSALYLCASSLDPLAGGHREQFFGPGTRLTVL.

The chain employs TRBV18 and TRBJ1-2; a weak D match, TRBD1 (6 bases). The CDR3 contains 14 residues. V was shortened by 6 bases and J by 8 bases, with 19 bases between the two germline ends. Germline values: CDR1 KGHSH, CDR2 LQKENI. The CDR3 DNA follows: TGTGCCAGCTCGGACAAGAGGACAGAAAACGGCTACACCTTC. Encoded protein: CASSDKRTENGYTF.

CDR3 in amino acids: CAISESSDYQPQHF. The CDR3 DNA reads as TGTGCCATCAGTGAGTCGTCAGACTATCAGCCCCAGCATTTT. V gene TRBV10-3 combines with J gene TRBJ1-5; D is ambiguous. The CDR3 is 14 amino acids. Germline lookup yields CDR1 ENHRY and CDR2 SYGVKD. V dropped 0 bases and J dropped 5 bases, with 8 bases sitting between them.

This clone was detected only a few times. The chain links TRBV12-2 to TRBJ1-5. TRBV12-2 is a known pseudogene. This CDR3 has 15 amino acids. CDR3 sequence: CASRLALGEDQPQHF. Written as DNA, the CDR3 is TGTGCAAGTCGCTTGGCTCTGGGGGAGGATCAGCCCCAGCATTTT.

This chain joins TRBV29-1 and TRBJ2-7, with 8 positions matching TRBD1. V gave up 6 bases and J gave up 6 bases; unmatched junction bases: 16. The V gene's germline CDR1 is SQVTM and CDR2 ANQGSEA. There are 15 residues in the CDR3. CDR3 in DNA: TGCAGCGTCATGAACCACCGACAGGGGATGTCCGAGCAGTACTTC. Residues: CSVMNHRQGMSEQYF.